The entry that follows covers one T cell receptor beta chain sequence. From RNA, the CDR3 regions of TCR beta chains were amplified and sequenced. The authors performed first-round RT-PCR with HTBI primers and then a second-round multiplex PCR. TCRdb redid the calling of the multiplex PCR reads with MiXCR, one entry per CDR3 protein. The sample has under 800,000 distinct CDR3 sequences, 22% seen once. V dropped 5 bases and J dropped 0 bases, with 13 bases sitting between them. The CDR3 totals 15 residues. The data stem from a study of Graves' ophthalmopathy and Graves' hyperthyroidism. If patients had other autoimmune diseases, uncontrolled infections, pregnancy or lactation, they were excluded. PBMCs came from approximately 9.6 ml of fresh peripheral blood.

The chain joins TRBV12-3 or TRBV12-4 to TRBJ1-1; D remains unclear. The sequence was obtained from a woman in her late teens or twenties with stable Graves' hyperthyroidism. Some clones in this sample may be carry-over from other donors' samples. Sequencing was carried out using peripheral blood. In nucleotides, the CDR3 is TGTGCCAGCAGTACCCAAAGGGTCATGAACACTGAAGCTTTCTTT. Translation: CASSTQRVMNTEAFF.